Listed below are T cell receptor beta chains from one sample, sequenced in a study of T cells in Graves' hyperthyroidism and ophthalmopathy. Using its own MiXCR run on the multiplex PCR reads, TCRdb lists one record per CDR3 protein. Of around 190,000 distinct CDR3 sequences in the sample, more than 15% were seen once. The sequenced material came from blood. The source is a woman aged 45 to 65 with Graves' hyperthyroidism. The CDR3 runs from the conserved cysteine through the conserved F or W.

j_gene: TRBJ2-7; v_gene: TRBV3-1; CDR3aa: CASGQRAYEQYF
j_gene: TRBJ2-7; v_gene: TRBV2; CDR3aa: CASMTGQGSYEQYF
j_gene: TRBJ2-1; v_gene: TRBV28; CDR3aa: CASNFLGQRNEQFF
j_gene: TRBJ2-1; v_gene: TRBV5-1; CDR3aa: CASSLVVGGEQFF
j_gene: TRBJ1-5; v_gene: TRBV4-1; CDR3aa: CASSQDGVGTNQPQHF
j_gene: TRBJ1-2; v_gene: TRBV28; CDR3aa: CASTSLANYGYTF
j_gene: TRBJ1-1; v_gene: TRBV5-1; CDR3aa: CASSLAPRPNTEAFF
j_gene: TRBJ1-2; v_gene: TRBV2; CDR3aa: CASIGQPTNYGYTF
j_gene: TRBJ2-6; v_gene: TRBV12-3/TRBV12-4; CDR3aa: CASSFKRGFSGANVLTF
j_gene: TRBJ2-5; v_gene: TRBV7-2; CDR3aa: CASSLRGRGLAETQYF
j_gene: TRBJ1-2; v_gene: TRBV5-1; CDR3aa: CASSQRGTHGYTF
j_gene: TRBJ1-3; v_gene: TRBV12-3/TRBV12-4; CDR3aa: CASTPRQGRNTIYF
j_gene: TRBJ1-1; v_gene: TRBV2; CDR3aa: CASNEFGANTEAFF
j_gene: TRBJ2-7; v_gene: TRBV12-3/TRBV12-4; CDR3aa: CASSFSGLTSYEQYF
j_gene: TRBJ1-5; v_gene: TRBV6-1; CDR3aa: CASSEDIWNQPQHF
j_gene: TRBJ1-5; v_gene: TRBV7-6; CDR3aa: CASSSGGRHQPQHF
j_gene: TRBJ1-5; v_gene: TRBV19; CDR3aa: CASSITLGGRSLGNQPQHF
j_gene: TRBJ2-7; v_gene: TRBV13; CDR3aa: CASSLAGTIYEQYF
j_gene: TRBJ1-5; v_gene: TRBV12-3/TRBV12-4; CDR3aa: CASRGESGSNQPQHF
j_gene: TRBJ2-2; v_gene: TRBV5-6; CDR3aa: CASSLGQGRVTGELFF
j_gene: TRBJ1-2; v_gene: TRBV3-1; CDR3aa: CASSYWDRGQGYTF
j_gene: TRBJ2-6; v_gene: TRBV5-1; CDR3aa: CATGQTKNSGANVLTF
j_gene: TRBJ1-1; v_gene: TRBV4-1; CDR3aa: CASSPGAAEAFF
j_gene: TRBJ2-5; v_gene: TRBV29-1; CDR3aa: CSVRVGETQYF
j_gene: TRBJ2-1; v_gene: TRBV10-2; CDR3aa: CASRDFSYNEQFF
j_gene: TRBJ1-2; v_gene: TRBV18; CDR3aa: CASSPGQGDSGYTF
j_gene: TRBJ2-7; v_gene: TRBV24-1; CDR3aa: CATSPRGLGEQYF
j_gene: TRBJ2-2; v_gene: TRBV29-1; CDR3aa: CSVVAGASNTGELFF
j_gene: TRBJ1-4; v_gene: TRBV6-5; CDR3aa: CASSYEAPTNEKLFF
j_gene: TRBJ1-1; v_gene: TRBV5-4; CDR3aa: CASSLIDFGTEAFF
j_gene: TRBJ2-6; v_gene: TRBV6-2/TRBV6-3; CDR3aa: CASRWTGTGANVLTF
j_gene: TRBJ1-5; v_gene: TRBV7-9; CDR3aa: CASSLEGNSQPQHF
j_gene: TRBJ1-2; v_gene: TRBV11-2; CDR3aa: CASSLGTTGRIGYTF
j_gene: TRBJ1-4; v_gene: TRBV6-5; CDR3aa: CASSYRARRGANEKLFF
j_gene: TRBJ1-5; v_gene: TRBV20-1; CDR3aa: CSARDGGKAVREPQHF
j_gene: TRBJ2-2; v_gene: TRBV6-2/TRBV6-3; CDR3aa: CASSYSKNRNTGELFF
j_gene: TRBJ2-5; v_gene: TRBV28; CDR3aa: CASSRTLGRGQNF
j_gene: TRBJ2-4; v_gene: TRBV20-1; CDR3aa: CSANGGTKNIQYF
j_gene: TRBJ1-2; v_gene: TRBV28; CDR3aa: CASRPTVVPGYTF
j_gene: TRBJ1-2; v_gene: TRBV27; CDR3aa: CASSLTGGGYTF
j_gene: TRBJ2-5; v_gene: TRBV7-2; CDR3aa: CASSPRSGVEQQTQYF
j_gene: TRBJ1-1; v_gene: TRBV9; CDR3aa: CASSVPGTEAFF
j_gene: TRBJ2-1; v_gene: TRBV6-2/TRBV6-3; CDR3aa: CASSFPGGSYNEQFF